The rows below give T cell receptor beta chains drawn from one sample of a study of blood T cell repertoires in COVID-19. Generated by immunoSEQ multiplex PCR, the TCRdb table keeps only in-frame clones and is missing some. This table holds roughly 250,000 clones, 70% to 90% found once. Material for sequencing was peripheral blood. The receptors were gathered from a human donor with COVID-19, enrolled during active disease. The donor label of this sample is uncertain. The CDR3 runs from the conserved cysteine through the conserved F or W. A D gene is named only where the DNA matches it firmly. Expanded clones are given a class, and other clones once, few, many or no size at all.

CDR3nt | CDR3aa | abundance | j_gene | v_gene | d_gene
TGTGCCTGGAGTGGGGACAGCTCACCCCTCCACTTT | CAWSGDSSPLHF | once | TRBJ1-6 | TRBV30 | TRBD1
TGTGCCATCAGTGCGGACAGTCGTAACTATGGCTACACCTTC | CAISADSRNYGYTF | few | TRBJ1-2 | TRBV10-3 | NA
TGTGCCAGCAGTAAAGGACAGGCCGTGGAATCCCAGTACTTC | CASSKGQAVESQYF | few | TRBJ2-5 | TRBV6-2/TRBV6-3 | TRBD1
TGTGCCAGCTCACCACCTCCTACCGACAGTTATAGCAATCAGCCCCAGCATTTT | CASSPPPTDSYSNQPQHF | few | TRBJ1-5 | TRBV18 | NA
TGTGCCAGTAGTCCTTGGACAGGGAGTAATGAAAAACTGTTTTTT | CASSPWTGSNEKLFF | NA | TRBJ1-4 | TRBV19 | TRBD1
TGCGCCAGCAGCTTAGCGGGAGTAGGGCAGTTCTTC | CASSLAGVGQFF | NA | TRBJ2-1 | TRBV5-1 | TRBD2
TGCGCCAGCAGTCAGTGTCCAGGCACTTCTGGGGCCAACGTCCTGACTTTC | CASSQCPGTSGANVLTF | NA | TRBJ2-6 | TRBV23-1 | NA
TGTGCCATCAGGGGGGACAGCGAAGCTTTCTTT | CAIRGDSEAFF | NA | TRBJ1-1 | TRBV10-3 | TRBD1
TGTGCCAGCAGCCCCCGGGAGACCTCCTACAATGAGCAGTTCTTC | CASSPRETSYNEQFF | NA | TRBJ2-1 | TRBV9 | NA
TGCAGCGTTAGCCGGGGTGAAGCTTTCTTT | CSVSRGEAFF | NA | TRBJ1-1 | TRBV29-1 | NA
TGTGCCAGCAGCTCGGCAAAACAGGGGTGGAATTCACCCCTCCACTTT | CASSSAKQGWNSPLHF | once | TRBJ1-6 | TRBV7-2 | TRBD1
TGTGCCAGCAGTTTTTCCGGGCCCCAGCATTTT | CASSFSGPQHF | few | TRBJ1-5 | TRBV28 | NA
TGTGCCAGTAGTACAAGCGGGAGGGCGACGGGAGAGACCCAGTACTTC | CASSTSGRATGETQYF | NA | TRBJ2-5 | TRBV19 | TRBD2
TGTGCCACCCGGGATCCTATAATCACAGATACGCAGTATTTT | CATRDPIITDTQYF | NA | TRBJ2-3 | TRBV25-1 | NA
TGTGCCAGCACCAATAGGGCAGGGGAGGGAATAGCTTTCTTT | CASTNRAGEGIAFF | NA | TRBJ1-1 | TRBV7-3 | NA
TGTGCCATCAGTGACTCTGTTGATGGGGGGGCAGCATGCTACACCTTC | CAISDSVDGGAACYTF | few | TRBJ1-2 | TRBV10-3 | NA
TGTGCCAGCAGCCGGGACATAAATCAGCCCCAGCATTTT | CASSRDINQPQHF | NA | TRBJ1-5 | TRBV2 | NA
TGTGCCAGCAGCCCAGACTACCGGACAGTCTACAATGAGCAGTTCTTC | CASSPDYRTVYNEQFF | NA | TRBJ2-1 | TRBV9 | NA
TGTGCCAGCAGCGGCAGGGAAAACACCATATATTTT | CASSGRENTIYF | NA | TRBJ1-3 | TRBV9 | NA
TGCAGCACCCGAGGGGGGGCCGGGGTAAATGAGCAGTTCTTC | CSTRGGAGVNEQFF | NA | TRBJ2-1 | TRBV29-1 | NA
TGCGCCAGCAGCTTGGGTACTAGCGGGAGTAGGGGTGAGCAGTTCTTC | CASSLGTSGSRGEQFF | few | TRBJ2-1 | TRBV5-1 | TRBD2
TGTGCCAGTAGTAACTCCGGGACTAGCGCCTACAATGAGCAGTTCTTC | CASSNSGTSAYNEQFF | NA | TRBJ2-1 | TRBV19 | TRBD2
TGTGCCAGCAGCTTAGCGAGACAGGGTCGGAACACTGAAGCTTTCTTT | CASSLARQGRNTEAFF | NA | TRBJ1-1 | TRBV11-1 | TRBD1
TGTGCCAGCAGCCAAGAACTCCCTAGCGGGGCCTACACAGATACGCAGTATTTT | CASSQELPSGAYTDTQYF | NA | TRBJ2-3 | TRBV3-1/TRBV3-2 | TRBD2
TGTGCCAGCAGCGGCGTACAGGGCTGGGATTCACCCCTCCACTTT | CASSGVQGWDSPLHF | NA | TRBJ1-6 | TRBV9 | NA
TGTGCCAGCTCACCGGACAGGGGCGGTCAGCCCCAGCATTTT | CASSPDRGGQPQHF | NA | TRBJ1-5 | TRBV18 | TRBD1
TGTGCCACCAGCGTAGGGGCCGGGACAGGGGTTGAAAAACTGTTTTTT | CATSVGAGTGVEKLFF | NA | TRBJ1-4 | TRBV24-1 | TRBD1
TGTGCCAGCCAGGGTGGGGCTTTCTTT | CASQGGAFF | NA | TRBJ1-1 | TRBV12-3/TRBV12-4 | NA
TGCGCCAGCGGACGATCCGGGACAGCCTCCTACGAGCAGTACTTC | CASGRSGTASYEQYF | NA | TRBJ2-7 | TRBV5-1 | TRBD1
TGTGCCAGCAGCCAAGATCTTAGGGGACAGGCCCGGCGCACTGAAGCTTTCTTT | CASSQDLRGQARRTEAFF | NA | TRBJ1-1 | TRBV3-1/TRBV3-2 | TRBD1
TGTGCCAGTAGCGGTAACAATCAGCCCCAGCATTTT | CASSGNNQPQHF | NA | TRBJ1-5 | TRBV19 | NA
TGTGCCAGCAGCCAAGGTAGCGGCTTCACAGATACGCAGTATTTT | CASSQGSGFTDTQYF | once | TRBJ2-3 | TRBV14 | NA
TGTGCCAGCAGGCCAGGGTTTGTTGGCAATCAGCCCCAGCATTTT | CASRPGFVGNQPQHF | once | TRBJ1-5 | TRBV28 | NA